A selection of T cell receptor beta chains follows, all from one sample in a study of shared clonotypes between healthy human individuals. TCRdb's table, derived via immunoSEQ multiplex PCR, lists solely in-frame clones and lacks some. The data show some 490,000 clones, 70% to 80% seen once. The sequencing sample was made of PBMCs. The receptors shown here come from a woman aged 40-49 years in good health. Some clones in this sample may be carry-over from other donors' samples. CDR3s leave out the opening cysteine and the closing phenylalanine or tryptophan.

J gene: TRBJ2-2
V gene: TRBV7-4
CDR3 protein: ASVTGELF

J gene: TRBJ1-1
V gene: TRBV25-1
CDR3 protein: ASSPTGQGNTEAF

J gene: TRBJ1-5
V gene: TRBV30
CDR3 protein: AWGLGAGRQPQH

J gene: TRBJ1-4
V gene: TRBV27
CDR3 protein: ASTPHPRPGTANEKLF

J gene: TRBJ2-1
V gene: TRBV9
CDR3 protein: ASSISSYNEQF

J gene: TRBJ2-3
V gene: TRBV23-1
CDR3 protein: ASSQSWVEKDREADTQY

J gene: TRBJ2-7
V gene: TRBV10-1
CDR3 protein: ASSLSYEQY

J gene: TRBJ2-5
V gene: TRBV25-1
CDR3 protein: ASSDLGRGREETQY

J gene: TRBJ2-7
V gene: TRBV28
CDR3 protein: ASSPPFWAGRGAYEQY

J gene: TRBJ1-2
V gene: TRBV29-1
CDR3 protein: SVEETLSNYGYT

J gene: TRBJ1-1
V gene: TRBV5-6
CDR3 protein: ASSGTVNTEAF

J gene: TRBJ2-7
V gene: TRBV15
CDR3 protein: ATSREAGQTYEQY

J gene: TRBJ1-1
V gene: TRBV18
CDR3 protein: ASSPETVTEAF

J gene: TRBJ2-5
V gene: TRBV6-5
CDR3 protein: ASSGGPRGETQY

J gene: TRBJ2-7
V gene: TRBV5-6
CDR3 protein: ASSLGGVSEQY

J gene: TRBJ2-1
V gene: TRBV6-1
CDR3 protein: ASSASGNNEQF

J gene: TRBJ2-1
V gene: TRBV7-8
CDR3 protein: ASSLVPSGAYNEQF

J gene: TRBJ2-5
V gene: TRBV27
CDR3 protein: ASSPLGTGGTQY

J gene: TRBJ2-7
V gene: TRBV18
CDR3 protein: ASSRPSDSEQY

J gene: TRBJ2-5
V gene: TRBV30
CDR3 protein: AWRISKETQY

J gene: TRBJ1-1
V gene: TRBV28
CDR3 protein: ASSNPNTEAF

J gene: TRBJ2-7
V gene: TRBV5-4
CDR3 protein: ASSQQPSASYEQY

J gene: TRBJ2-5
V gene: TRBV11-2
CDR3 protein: ASSPEVDQETQY

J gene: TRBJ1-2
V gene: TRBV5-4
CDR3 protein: ASSALDRGRYGYT

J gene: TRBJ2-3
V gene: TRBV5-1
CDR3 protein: ASSLDQGKTDTQY

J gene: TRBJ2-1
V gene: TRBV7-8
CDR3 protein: ASSLAYTGTSYNEQF

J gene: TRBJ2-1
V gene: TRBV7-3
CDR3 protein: ASSLISGSYNEQF

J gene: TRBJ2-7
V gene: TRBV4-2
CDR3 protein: ASTRTSGGYEQY

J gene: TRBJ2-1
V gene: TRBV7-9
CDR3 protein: ASSFGGQVYNEQF

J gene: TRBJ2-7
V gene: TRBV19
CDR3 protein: ASRMRQGPSYEQY

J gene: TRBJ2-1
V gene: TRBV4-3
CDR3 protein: ASSQGYRVSEQF

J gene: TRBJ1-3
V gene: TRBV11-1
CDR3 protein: ASSRDSQGYTIY

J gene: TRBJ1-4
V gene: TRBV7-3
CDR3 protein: ASSARGRPNEKLF

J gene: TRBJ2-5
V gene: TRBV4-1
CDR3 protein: ASSQVRGQETQY

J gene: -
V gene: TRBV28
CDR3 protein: ASSSTGDLYEQY

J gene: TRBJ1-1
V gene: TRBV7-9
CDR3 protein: ASSFGTGHTEAF

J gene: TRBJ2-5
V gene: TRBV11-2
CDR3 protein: ASSLGLLPQETQY

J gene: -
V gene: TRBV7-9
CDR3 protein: ASSLAVGTDNYEQY

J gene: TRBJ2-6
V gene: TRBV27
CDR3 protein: ASRTGGGGANVLT

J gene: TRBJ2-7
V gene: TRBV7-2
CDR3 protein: ASSPSRGPHEQY

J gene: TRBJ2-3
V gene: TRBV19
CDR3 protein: ASRVPGVDTQY